The T cell receptor beta chain under discussion was sequenced for a study of shared clonotypes between healthy human individuals. Regarding the study as a whole: Sample collection involved blood only; tissue repertoires are likely different. Donor clonotype sharing was expected to depend on sequencing depth.

The protocol was immunoSEQ multiplex PCR, while the TCRdb copy is restricted to in-frame clones and leaves out a portion. This sample has roughly 2,500,000 clones, with roughly 93% found just once. For this clone: Its antigen remains unknown.

This CDR3 has 14 residues. V shed 3 bases and J shed 3 bases, with 10 bases lying between them. Per the germline V gene, CDR1 is SGHVS and CDR2 is FQNEAQ. The TCR sequence derives from a man aged 18 to 29 in good health. Some clones in this sample may be carry-over from other donors' samples. The chain links TRBV7-8 to TRBJ2-3; no definite D call. The source material was naive CD4+ T cells from PBMCs. Subset meaning: CD45RA+ positively selected. The CDR3, as DNA: TGTGCCAGCAGCTTCGTGGTTGAGACAGATACGCAGTATTTT. It encodes CASSFVVETDTQYF. Full variable domain (missing parts from reference TRBV7-8 and TRBJ2-3): GAGVSQSPRYKVAKRGQDVALRCDPISGHVSLFWYQQALGQGPEFLTYFQNEAQLDKSGLPSDRFFAERPEGSVSTLKIQRTQQEDSAVYLCASSFVVETDTQYFGPGTRLTVL.